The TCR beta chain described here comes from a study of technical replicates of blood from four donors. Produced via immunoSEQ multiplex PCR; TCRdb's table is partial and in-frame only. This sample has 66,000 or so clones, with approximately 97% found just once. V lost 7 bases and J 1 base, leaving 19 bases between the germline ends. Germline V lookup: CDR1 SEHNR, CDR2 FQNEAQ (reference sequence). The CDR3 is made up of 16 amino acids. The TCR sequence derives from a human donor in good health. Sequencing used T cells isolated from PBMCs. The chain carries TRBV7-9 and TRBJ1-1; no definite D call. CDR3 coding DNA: TGTGCCAGCACCACCAATGCGGGCAGCCAGAACACTGAAGCTTTCTTT. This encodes CASTTNAGSQNTEAFF.